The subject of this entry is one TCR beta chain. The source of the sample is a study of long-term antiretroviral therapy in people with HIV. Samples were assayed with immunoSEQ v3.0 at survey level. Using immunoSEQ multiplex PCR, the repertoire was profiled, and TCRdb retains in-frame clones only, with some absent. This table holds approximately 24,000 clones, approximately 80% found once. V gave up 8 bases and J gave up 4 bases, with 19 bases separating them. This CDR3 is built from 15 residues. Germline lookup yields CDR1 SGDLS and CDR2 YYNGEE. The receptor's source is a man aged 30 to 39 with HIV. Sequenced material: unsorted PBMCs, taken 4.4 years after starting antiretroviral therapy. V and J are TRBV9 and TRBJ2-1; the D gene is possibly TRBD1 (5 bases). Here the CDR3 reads CASSVTGAPYNEQFF. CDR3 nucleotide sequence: TGTGCCAGTTCTGTTACAGGTGCTCCTTACAATGAGCAGTTCTTC.